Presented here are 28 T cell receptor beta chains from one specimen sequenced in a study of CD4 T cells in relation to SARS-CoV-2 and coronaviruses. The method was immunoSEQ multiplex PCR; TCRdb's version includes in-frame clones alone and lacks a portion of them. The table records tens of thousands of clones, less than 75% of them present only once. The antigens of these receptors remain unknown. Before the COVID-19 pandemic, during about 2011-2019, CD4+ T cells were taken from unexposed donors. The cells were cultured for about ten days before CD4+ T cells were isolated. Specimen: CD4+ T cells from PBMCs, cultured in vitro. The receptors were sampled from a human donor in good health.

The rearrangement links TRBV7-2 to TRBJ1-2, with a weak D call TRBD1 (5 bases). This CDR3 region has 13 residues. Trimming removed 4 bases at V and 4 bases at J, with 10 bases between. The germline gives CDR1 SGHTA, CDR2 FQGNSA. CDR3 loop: CASSSPGPYGYTF. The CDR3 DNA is TGTGCCAGCAGCTCCCCAGGGCCCTATGGCTACACCTTC.

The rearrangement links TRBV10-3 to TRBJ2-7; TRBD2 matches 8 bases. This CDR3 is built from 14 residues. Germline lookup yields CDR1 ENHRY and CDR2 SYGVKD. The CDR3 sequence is CVTRTGRAGYEQYF. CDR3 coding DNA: TGTGTCACCAGGACCGGGAGGGCCGGGTACGAGCAGTACTTC.

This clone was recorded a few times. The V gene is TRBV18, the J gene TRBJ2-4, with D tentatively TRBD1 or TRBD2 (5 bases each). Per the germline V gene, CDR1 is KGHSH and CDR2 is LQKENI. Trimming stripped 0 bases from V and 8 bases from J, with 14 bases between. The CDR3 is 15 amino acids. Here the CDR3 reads CASSPPGSRGDIQYF. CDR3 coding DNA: TGTGCCAGCTCACCACCAGGGTCTCGAGGGGACATTCAGTACTTC.

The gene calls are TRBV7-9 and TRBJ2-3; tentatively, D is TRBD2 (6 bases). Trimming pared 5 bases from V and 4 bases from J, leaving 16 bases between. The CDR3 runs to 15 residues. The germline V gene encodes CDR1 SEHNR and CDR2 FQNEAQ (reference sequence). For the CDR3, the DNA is TGTGCCAGCAGCCATACTAGCAACCTCGCAGATACGCAGTATTTT. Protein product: CASSHTSNLADTQYF.

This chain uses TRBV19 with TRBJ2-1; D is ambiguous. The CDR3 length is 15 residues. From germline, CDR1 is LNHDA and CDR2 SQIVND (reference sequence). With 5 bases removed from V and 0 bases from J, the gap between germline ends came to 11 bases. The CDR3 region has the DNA TGTGCCAGTAGTTTTGGAGCCCGCTCCTACAATGAGCAGTTCTTC. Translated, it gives CASSFGARSYNEQFF.

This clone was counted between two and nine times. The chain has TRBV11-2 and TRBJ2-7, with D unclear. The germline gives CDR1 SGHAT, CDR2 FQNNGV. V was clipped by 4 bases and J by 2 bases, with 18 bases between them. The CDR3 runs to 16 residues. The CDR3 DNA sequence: TGTGCCAGCAGCTCCCTCCGGAGCGTGAGGCCCTACGAGCAGTACTTC. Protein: CASSSLRSVRPYEQYF.

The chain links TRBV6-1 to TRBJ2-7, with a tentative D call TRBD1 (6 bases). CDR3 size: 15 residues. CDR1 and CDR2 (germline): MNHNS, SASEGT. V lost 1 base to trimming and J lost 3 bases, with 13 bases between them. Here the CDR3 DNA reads TGTGCCAGCAGTGAAGAACAGGGTTGGGGCTACGAGCAGTACTTC. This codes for CASSEEQGWGYEQYF.

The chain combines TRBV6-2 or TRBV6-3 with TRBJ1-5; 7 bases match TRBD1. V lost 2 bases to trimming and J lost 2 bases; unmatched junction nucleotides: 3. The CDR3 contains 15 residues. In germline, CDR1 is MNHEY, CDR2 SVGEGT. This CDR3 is CASSYRGQRNQPQHF. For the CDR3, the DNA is TGTGCCAGCAGTTACCGGGGACAGCGCAATCAGCCCCAGCATTTT.

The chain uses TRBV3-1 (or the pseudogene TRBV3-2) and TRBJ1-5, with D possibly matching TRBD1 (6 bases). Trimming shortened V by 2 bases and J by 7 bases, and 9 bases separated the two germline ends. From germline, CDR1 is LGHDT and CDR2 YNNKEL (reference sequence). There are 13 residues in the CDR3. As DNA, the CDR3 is TGTGCCAGCAGCCAAACAGGGAACCAGCCCCAGCATTTT. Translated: CASSQTGNQPQHF.

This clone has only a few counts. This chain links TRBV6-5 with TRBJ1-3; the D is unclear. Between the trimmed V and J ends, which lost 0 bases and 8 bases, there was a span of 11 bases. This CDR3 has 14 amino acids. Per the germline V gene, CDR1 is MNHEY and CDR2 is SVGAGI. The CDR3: CASSYSPIRDTIYF. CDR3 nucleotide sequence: TGTGCCAGCAGTTACTCCCCGATACGAGACACCATATATTTT.

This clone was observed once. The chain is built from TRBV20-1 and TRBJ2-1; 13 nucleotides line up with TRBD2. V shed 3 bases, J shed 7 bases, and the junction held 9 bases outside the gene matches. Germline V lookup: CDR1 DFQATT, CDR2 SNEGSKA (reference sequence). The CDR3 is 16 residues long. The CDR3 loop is CSASSTSGGRENEQFF. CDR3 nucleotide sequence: TGCAGTGCTAGTTCGACTAGCGGGGGGAGGGAGAATGAGCAGTTCTTC.

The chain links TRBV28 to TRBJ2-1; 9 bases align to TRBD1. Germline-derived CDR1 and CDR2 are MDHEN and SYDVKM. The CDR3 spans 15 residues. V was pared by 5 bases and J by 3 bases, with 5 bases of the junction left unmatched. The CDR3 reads CASSPSGQGYNEQFF. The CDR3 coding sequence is TGTGCCAGCAGTCCATCGGGACAGGGCTACAATGAGCAGTTCTTC.

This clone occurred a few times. The DNA of the CDR3 is TGTGCCAGCAGCTTAGTGGGGACCGTGTCCTACGAGCAGTACTTC. As protein: CASSLVGTVSYEQYF. This rearrangement joins TRBV7-9 to TRBJ2-7, with D tentatively TRBD1 or TRBD2 (5 bases each). The germline V gene has CDR1 SEHNR and CDR2 FQNEAQ (reference sequence). CDR3 length equals 15 residues. Trimming removed 1 base at V and 1 base at J, with 11 bases between.

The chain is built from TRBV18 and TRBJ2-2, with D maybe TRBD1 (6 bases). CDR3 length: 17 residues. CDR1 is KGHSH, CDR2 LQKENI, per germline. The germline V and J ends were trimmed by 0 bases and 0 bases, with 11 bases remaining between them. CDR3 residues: CASSPPGTPANTGELFF. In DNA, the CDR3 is TGTGCCAGCTCACCACCCGGGACACCAGCGAACACCGGGGAGCTGTTTTTT.

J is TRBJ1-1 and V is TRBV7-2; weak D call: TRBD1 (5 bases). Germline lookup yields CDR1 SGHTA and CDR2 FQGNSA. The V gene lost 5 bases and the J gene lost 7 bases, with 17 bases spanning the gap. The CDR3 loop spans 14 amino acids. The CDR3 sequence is CASSQRPDTLEAFF. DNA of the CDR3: TGTGCCAGCAGCCAACGGCCGGACACCCTTGAAGCTTTCTTT.

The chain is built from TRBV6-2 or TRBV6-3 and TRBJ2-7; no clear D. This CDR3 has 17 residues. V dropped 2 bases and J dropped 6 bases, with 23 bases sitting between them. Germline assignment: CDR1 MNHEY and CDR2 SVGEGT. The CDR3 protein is CASSYPNARVGIGEQYF. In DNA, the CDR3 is TGTGCCAGCAGTTACCCGAACGCCCGGGTCGGCATCGGCGAGCAGTACTTC.

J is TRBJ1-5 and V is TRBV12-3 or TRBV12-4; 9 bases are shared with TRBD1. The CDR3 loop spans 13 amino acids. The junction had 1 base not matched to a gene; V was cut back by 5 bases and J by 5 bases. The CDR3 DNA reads TGTGCCAGCAGTAGGGACAGGGATCAGCCCCAGCATTTT. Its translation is CASSRDRDQPQHF.

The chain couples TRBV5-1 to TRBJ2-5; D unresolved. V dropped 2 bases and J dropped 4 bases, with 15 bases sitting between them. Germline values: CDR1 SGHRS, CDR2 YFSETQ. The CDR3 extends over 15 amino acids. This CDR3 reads CASSLRIGNGETQYF. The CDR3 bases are TGCGCCAGCAGCTTAAGGATAGGGAACGGAGAGACCCAGTACTTC.

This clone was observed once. The CDR3 here is CASSLDATDTQYF. The CDR3 DNA sequence: TGTGCCAGCAGCTTAGATGCCACGGATACGCAGTATTTT. The chain is built from TRBV11-3 and TRBJ2-3, with D unresolved. V lost 0 bases and J 6 bases, leaving 7 bases between the germline ends. The CDR3 consists of 13 residues. CDR1 and CDR2 (germline): SGHNT, YENEEA.

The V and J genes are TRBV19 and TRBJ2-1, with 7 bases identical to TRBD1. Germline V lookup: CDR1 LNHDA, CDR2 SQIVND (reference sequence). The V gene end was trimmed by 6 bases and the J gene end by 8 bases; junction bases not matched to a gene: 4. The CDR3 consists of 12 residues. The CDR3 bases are TGTGCCAGTAGACCGACAGGGTATGAGCAGTTCTTC. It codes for CASRPTGYEQFF. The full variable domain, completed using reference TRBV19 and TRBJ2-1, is DGGITQSPKYLFRKEGQNVTLSCEQNLNHDAMYWYRQDPGQGLRLIYYSQIVNDFQKGDIAEGYSVSREKKESFPLTVTSAQKNPTAFYLCASRPTGYEQFFGPGTRLTVL.

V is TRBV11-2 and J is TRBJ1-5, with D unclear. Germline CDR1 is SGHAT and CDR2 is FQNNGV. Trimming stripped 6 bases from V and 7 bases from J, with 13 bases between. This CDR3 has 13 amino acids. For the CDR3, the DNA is TGTGCCAGCAGTCAAAACAGTGACCAGCCCCAGCATTTT. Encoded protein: CASSQNSDQPQHF. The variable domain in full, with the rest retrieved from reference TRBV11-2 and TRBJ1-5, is EAGVAQSPRYKIIEKRQSVAFWCNPISGHATLYWYQQILGQGPKLLIQFQNNGVVDDSQLPKDRFSAERLKGVDSTLKIQPAKLEDSAVYLCASSQNSDQPQHFGDGTRLSIL.

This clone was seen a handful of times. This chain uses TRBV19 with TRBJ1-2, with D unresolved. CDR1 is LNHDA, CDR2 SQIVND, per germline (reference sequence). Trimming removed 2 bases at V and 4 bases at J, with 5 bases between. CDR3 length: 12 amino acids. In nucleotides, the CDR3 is TGTGCCAGTAGTATATACAGCTATGGCTACACCTTC. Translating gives CASSIYSYGYTF.

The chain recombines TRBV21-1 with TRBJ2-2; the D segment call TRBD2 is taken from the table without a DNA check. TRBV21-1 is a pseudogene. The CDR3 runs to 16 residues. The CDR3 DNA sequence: TGTGCCAGCAGCAAGGAGGTTAAGCGGGAGAGCGGGGAGCTGTTTTTT. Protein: CASSKEVKRESGELFF.

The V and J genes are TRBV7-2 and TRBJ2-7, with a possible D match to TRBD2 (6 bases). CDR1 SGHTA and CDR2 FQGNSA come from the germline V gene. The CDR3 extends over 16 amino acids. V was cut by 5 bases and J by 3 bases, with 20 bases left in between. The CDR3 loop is CASSAGLTRISYEQYF. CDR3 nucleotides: TGTGCCAGCAGCGCGGGACTGACCAGGATCAGCTACGAGCAGTACTTC.

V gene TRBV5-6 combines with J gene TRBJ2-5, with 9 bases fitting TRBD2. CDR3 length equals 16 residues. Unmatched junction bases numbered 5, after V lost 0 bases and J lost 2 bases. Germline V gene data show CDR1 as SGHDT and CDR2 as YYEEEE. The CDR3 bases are TGTGCCAGCAGCTTGGTTAGCGGGGGACGACAAGAGACCCAGTACTTC. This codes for CASSLVSGGRQETQYF.

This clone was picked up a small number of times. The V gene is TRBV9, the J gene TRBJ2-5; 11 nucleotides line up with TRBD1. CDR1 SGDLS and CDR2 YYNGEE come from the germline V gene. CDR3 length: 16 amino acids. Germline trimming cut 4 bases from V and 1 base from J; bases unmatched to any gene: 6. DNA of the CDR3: TGTGCCAGCAGCCGCGGGACAGGGGGGACCCAAGAGACCCAGTACTTC. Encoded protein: CASSRGTGGTQETQYF. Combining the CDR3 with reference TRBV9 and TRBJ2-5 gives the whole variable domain DSGVTQTPKHLITATGQRVTLRCSPRSGDLSVYWYQQSLDQGLQFLIQYYNGEERAKGNILERFSAQQFPDLHSELNLSSLELGDSALYFCASSRGTGGTQETQYFGPGTRLLVL.

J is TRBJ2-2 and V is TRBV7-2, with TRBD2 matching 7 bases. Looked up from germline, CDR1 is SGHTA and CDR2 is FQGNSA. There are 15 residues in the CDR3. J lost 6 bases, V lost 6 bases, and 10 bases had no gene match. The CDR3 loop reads CASRAVGGSSGELFF. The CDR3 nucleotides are TGTGCCAGCAGGGCGGTCGGCGGGAGCTCCGGGGAGCTGTTTTTT.

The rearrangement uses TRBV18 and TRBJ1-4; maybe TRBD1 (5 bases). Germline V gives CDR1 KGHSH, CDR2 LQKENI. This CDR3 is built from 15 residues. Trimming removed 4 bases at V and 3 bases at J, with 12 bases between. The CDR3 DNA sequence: TGTGCCAGCTCACTGGGAGAACAGGCTAATGAAAAACTGTTTTTT. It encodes CASSLGEQANEKLFF.